The 19 T cell receptor beta chains listed next were all sequenced from one sample in a study of blood T cell repertoires in COVID-19 (dated by TCRdb to 2018 to 2021). The library was produced with the immunoSEQ multiplex PCR assay. As stored in TCRdb, this immuneACCESS dataset retains in-frame rearrangements with V and J assigned. A fraction of the clones does not appear; measured against another copy, unresolved V genes explain less than half of the discrepancy, and the remainder lacks a known reason. The sample contains approximately 310,000 clones, around 87% of them found a single time. The ten largest clonotypes hold 7.8% of the sample. The material sequenced was peripheral blood. The receptors shown here come from a woman in her forties or fifties who had recovered from COVID-19.

This sequence joins TRBV28 and TRBJ1-5; 7 nucleotides align to TRBD1. The CDR3 consists of 15 residues. The germline CDR1 and CDR2 sequences are MDHEN and SYDVKM. J gave up 5 bases and V 5 bases, and 9 bases lay outside the gene matches. CDR3 DNA sequence: TGTGCCAGCAGTCCGTCGACAGGGTGGGATCAGCCCCAGCATTTT. Amino acid sequence: CASSPSTGWDQPQHF.

This sequence joins TRBV9 and TRBJ1-6; TRBD1 aligns across 9 bases. The CDR3 extends over 14 amino acids. The germline V gene encodes CDR1 SGDLS and CDR2 YYNGEE. J lost 7 bases, V lost 5 bases, and 4 bases had no gene match. The CDR3: CASSRQGGNSPLHF. CDR3 in DNA: TGTGCCAGCAGTCGACAGGGGGGGAATTCACCCCTCCACTTT.

In DNA, the CDR3 is TGCAGCGTTGTTTCTATCGGGGCTGAAGCTTTCTTT. It encodes CSVVSIGAEAFF. The V and J genes are TRBV29-1 and TRBJ1-1; D unresolved. The CDR3 loop spans 12 amino acids. Deletions cut 4 bases from V and 6 bases from J, with 12 bases between. Germline V gene sequence: CDR1 SQVTM, CDR2 ANQGSEA. The full variable domain, completed using reference TRBV29-1 and TRBJ1-1, is SAVISQKPSRDICQRGTSLTIQCQVDSQVTMMFWYRQQPGQSLTLIATANQGSEATYESGFVIDKFPISRPNLTFSTLTVSNMSPEDSSIYLCSVVSIGAEAFFGQGTRLTVV.

The V call is TRBV20-1, the J call TRBJ2-7; 8 bases match TRBD2. The germline V gene has CDR1 DFQATT and CDR2 SNEGSKA (reference sequence). CDR3 length: 14 amino acids. V shed 3 bases, J shed 3 bases, and the junction held 7 bases outside the gene matches. The CDR3 DNA is TGCAGTGCTAGTAGGGCTAGCGGGTTCTACGAGCAGTACTTC. Translating it yields CSASRASGFYEQYF.

The chain joins TRBV6-2 or TRBV6-3 to TRBJ1-1, with TRBD1 matching 9 bases. Germline V lookup: CDR1 MNHEY, CDR2 SVGEGT. V lost 6 bases, J lost 1 base, and 15 bases stayed unmatched. The length of the CDR3 is 18 residues. The CDR3 DNA follows: TGTGCCAGCAGCCTCCTGCGGGACAGGGTTGACGCGAACACTGAAGCTTTCTTT. This gives the protein CASSLLRDRVDANTEAFF.

J is TRBJ2-3 and V is TRBV29-1, with a possible D match to TRBD2 (5 bases). CDR3 length: 15 residues. Germline values: CDR1 SQVTM, CDR2 ANQGSEA. Trimming pared 5 bases from V and 0 bases from J, leaving 15 bases between. The CDR3 sequence: CSVRETASSTDTQYF. In nucleotides, the CDR3 is TGCAGCGTTAGGGAGACGGCATCTAGCACAGATACGCAGTATTTT.

The V call is TRBV3-1 (or the pseudogene TRBV3-2), the J call TRBJ2-6; no definite D call. Deletions cut 3 bases from V and 0 bases from J, with 9 bases between. Germline-derived CDR1 and CDR2 are LGHDT and YNNKEL (reference sequence). CDR3 length: 16 residues. The CDR3 loop is CASSHAGFSGANVLTF. DNA for the CDR3: TGTGCCAGCAGCCACGCAGGCTTCTCTGGGGCCAACGTCCTGACTTTC.

The chain is built from TRBV10-3 and TRBJ2-1; a possible D gene is TRBD1 (5 bases). This CDR3 contains 13 residues. V was trimmed by 8 bases and J by 4 bases, leaving 12 bases between them. The germline CDR1 and CDR2 sequences are ENHRY and SYGVKD. CDR3 region: CAIQQDLYNEQFF. The CDR3 DNA is TGTGCCATCCAACAGGACCTTTACAATGAGCAGTTCTTC.

V gene TRBV15 combines with J gene TRBJ1-3; D ambiguous. There are 15 residues in the CDR3. CDR1 is LNHNV, CDR2 YYDKDF, per germline (reference sequence). Trimming took 0 bases from V and 4 from J, leaving 10 bases between them. CDR3 DNA sequence: TGTGCCACCAGCAGAGATCTGGGCTCCGGAAACACCATATATTTT. This codes for CATSRDLGSGNTIYF. The full variable domain, completed using reference TRBV15 and TRBJ1-3, is DAMVIQNPRYQVTQFGKPVTLSCSQTLNHNVMYWYQQKSSQAPKLLFHYYDKDFNNEADTPDNFQSRRPNTSFCFLDIRSPGLGDTAMYLCATSRDLGSGNTIYFGEGSWLTVV.

The gene calls are TRBV29-1 and TRBJ2-5; maybe TRBD1 (5 bases). The CDR3 contains 14 residues. V lost 8 bases and J 4 bases, leaving 20 bases between the germline ends. Germline V CDR1 and CDR2: SQVTM, ANQGSEA. The CDR3 region is CSIRDRLNGETQYF. The CDR3 nucleotides are TGCAGCATCCGTGACAGACTCAACGGAGAGACCCAGTACTTC.

This rearrangement joins TRBV4-2 to TRBJ2-7; 11 bases map to TRBD1. Germline V gene data show CDR1 as LGHNA and CDR2 as YNFKEQ. This CDR3 has 14 amino acids. Germline trimming cut 4 bases from V and 3 bases from J; bases unmatched to any gene: 2. The CDR3 DNA reads TGTGCCAGCAGCCGGGGACAGGGGGGCTACGAGCAGTACTTC. It codes for CASSRGQGGYEQYF.

This clone has a handful of counts. J is TRBJ1-3 and V is TRBV3-1 (or the pseudogene TRBV3-2); D is uncertain. Germline CDR1 and CDR2: LGHDT and YNNKEL (reference sequence). This CDR3 has 12 residues. The V end lost 3 bases, the J end lost 10 bases, and 10 bases lay between the germline ends. The CDR3 region is CASSHGGGTIYF. The DNA for the CDR3 is TGTGCCAGCAGCCATGGCGGAGGGACCATATATTTT.

This chain connects TRBV19 to TRBJ2-7; 8 bases agree with TRBD1. Looked up from germline, CDR1 is LNHDA and CDR2 is SQIVND (reference sequence). The trim removed 9 bases at V and 6 bases at J, leaving 13 bases unmatched. The CDR3 covers 14 residues. The CDR3 DNA sequence: TGTGCCAGCTCTTTGGGGACAGGTCGGACCGAGCAGTACTTC. Encoded protein: CASSLGTGRTEQYF.

The gene calls are TRBV27 and TRBJ2-3, with D perhaps TRBD2 (7 bases). Trimming took 2 bases from V and 2 from J, leaving 14 bases between them. The CDR3 runs to 16 residues. Germline loops: CDR1 MNHEY, CDR2 SMNVEV (reference sequence). DNA of the CDR3: TGTGCCAGCAGTTTAGGGGGGGCAGAAACCACAGATACGCAGTATTTT. Protein product: CASSLGGAETTDTQYF.

V and J are TRBV11-2 and TRBJ2-7; 11 bases are shared with TRBD2. Trimming at V came to 6 bases and at J to 9 bases, leaving 19 bases not matched to a gene. The CDR3 contains 17 residues. CDR1 is SGHAT, CDR2 FQNNGV, per germline. The CDR3 protein is CASRVIAGGTPRPGQYF. As DNA, the CDR3 is TGTGCCAGCAGGGTAATAGCGGGAGGGACGCCTAGGCCCGGGCAGTACTTC.

This chain connects TRBV5-1 to TRBJ1-3, with D unresolved. CDR3 length equals 15 residues. CDR1 is SGHRS and CDR2 is YFSETQ in the germline V gene. The V end was cut by 1 base, the J end by 0 bases, with 8 bases between. The DNA for the CDR3 is TGCGCCAGCAGCTTGTCAGGTCTCTCTGGAAACACCATATATTTT. It codes for CASSLSGLSGNTIYF.

This chain joins TRBV18 and TRBJ1-1; 8 bases align to TRBD1. The CDR3 has 16 amino acids. Germline values: CDR1 KGHSH, CDR2 LQKENI. V lost 2 bases and J lost 1; bases outside the gene matches: 6. The CDR3 bases are TGTGCCAGCTCACCAGGACAAGACAGGGGGAACACTGAAGCTTTCTTT. This gives the protein CASSPGQDRGNTEAFF. Filled out from reference TRBV18 and TRBJ1-1, the complete variable domain reads NAGVMQNPRHLVRRRGQEARLRCSPMKGHSHVYWYRQLPEEGLKFMVYLQKENIIDESGMPKERFSAEFPKEGPSILRIQQVVRGDSAAYFCASSPGQDRGNTEAFFGQGTRLTVV.

The CDR3 region has the DNA TGTGCCAGCAGCCAAGAAGTACTAGCGGGGTCGGGACAAGAGACCCAGTACTTC. This gives the protein CASSQEVLAGSGQETQYF. V is TRBV3-1 (or the pseudogene TRBV3-2) and J is TRBJ2-5; the match to TRBD2 covers 10 bases. Trimming cost V 0 bases and J 2 bases; bases outside gene matches: 9. Germline V gives CDR1 LGHDT, CDR2 YNNKEL (reference sequence). The CDR3 contains 18 residues.

The V and J genes are TRBV7-2 and TRBJ2-3, with no clear D. Trimming stripped 5 bases from V and 4 bases from J, with 25 bases between. CDR1 is SGHTA, CDR2 FQGNSA, per germline. This CDR3 has 18 residues. CDR3 residues: CASSREIGLLLSPDTQYF. In DNA form, the CDR3 reads TGTGCCAGCAGCCGCGAGATTGGGCTGTTGTTGAGCCCAGATACGCAGTATTTT.